The rows below give T cell receptor beta chains drawn from one sample of a study of blood T cell repertoires in COVID-19. Sequencing used immunoSEQ multiplex PCR; TCRdb keeps in-frame clones, though not all of them. Among 200,000 to 250,000 clones, about 88% were seen once, and the ten largest hold over 15%. The sequenced material came from peripheral blood. These receptors came from a man aged 45-60 years with COVID-19, enrolled during active disease. Each CDR3 is given with its conserved first and last residue. A D gene is named only where the DNA matches it firmly. Rows may omit the clone size; those that give it use once, few, many or a size class.

len	d_gene	v_gene	abundance	j_gene	CDR3aa	CDR3nt
13	-	TRBV2	-	TRBJ2-2	CASRGSGTGELFF	TGTGCCAGCAGGGGCTCCGGCACCGGGGAGCTGTTTTTT
15	-	TRBV24-1	-	TRBJ1-2	CATSDLQAANYGYTF	TGTGCCACCAGTGATTTGCAGGCAGCTAACTATGGCTACACCTTC
15	TRBD1	TRBV5-6	many	TRBJ1-6	CASSTGQGPDSPLHF	TGTGCCAGCAGCACGGGACAGGGACCAGATTCACCCCTCCACTTT
16	-	TRBV5-1	few	TRBJ1-3	CASSLNGEFSGNTIYF	TGCGCCAGCAGCTTGAACGGAGAGTTCTCTGGAAACACCATATATTTT
13	-	TRBV6-5	-	TRBJ1-1	CASSFDQDTEAFF	TGTGCCAGCAGTTTCGACCAGGACACTGAAGCTTTCTTT
13	-	TRBV5-4	-	TRBJ1-1	CASSLRENTEAFF	TGTGCCAGCAGCTTGAGAGAGAACACTGAAGCTTTCTTT
15	TRBD2	TRBV28	-	TRBJ2-6	CASRGGSSGANVLTF	TGTGCCAGCAGGGGGGGGAGCTCTGGGGCCAACGTCCTGACTTTC
13	-	TRBV2	-	TRBJ2-7	CASRRDSPGEQYF	TGTGCCAGCAGGCGGGACTCCCCCGGCGAGCAGTACTTC
13	TRBD2	TRBV25-1	-	TRBJ2-7	CATRGDGTYEQYF	TGTGCCACCCGGGGGGACGGGACCTACGAGCAGTACTTC
16	-	TRBV7-8	-	TRBJ2-2	CASSEFQGGNTGELFF	TGTGCCAGCAGCGAATTCCAGGGGGGAAACACCGGGGAGCTGTTTTTT
14	-	TRBV20-1	-	TRBJ2-5	CSASIPSGVETQYF	TGCAGTGCTAGTATACCCTCGGGGGTGGAGACCCAGTACTTC
16	TRBD1	TRBV5-1	once	TRBJ1-1	CASRTNRDRGNTEAFF	TGCGCCAGCAGAACAAACCGGGACAGGGGGAACACTGAAGCTTTCTTT
14	TRBD1	TRBV24-1	-	TRBJ2-1	CATSAGQGDNEQFF	TGTGCCACCAGCGCGGGACAGGGGGACAATGAGCAGTTCTTC
14	TRBD1	TRBV7-3	-	TRBJ1-4	CASSSTGGNEKLFF	TGTGCCAGCAGCTCGACAGGGGGTAATGAAAAACTGTTTTTT
13	TRBD1	TRBV12-3/TRBV12-4	-	TRBJ1-2	CASSRQGDGGYTF	TGTGCCAGCAGCCGACAGGGGGACGGTGGCTACACCTTC
15	TRBD2	TRBV7-7	-	TRBJ2-7	CASSAGTSPGVEQYF	TGTGCTAGCAGCGCCGGGACTAGCCCGGGTGTCGAGCAGTACTTC
17	-	TRBV19	-	TRBJ2-6	CASSIFLSGDGANVLTF	TGTGCCAGTAGTATATTTCTATCGGGGGATGGGGCCAACGTCCTGACTTTC
17	TRBD2	TRBV27	-	TRBJ2-1	CASSFPEGLGRDNEQFF	TGTGCCAGCAGTTTCCCAGAGGGACTAGGGAGAGACAATGAGCAGTTCTTC
14	TRBD2	TRBV10-3	-	TRBJ2-1	CAITVTSGINEQFF	TGTGCCATCACAGTGACTAGCGGGATAAATGAGCAGTTCTTC
16	-	TRBV5-8	few	TRBJ2-5	CASSLALGINQETQYF	TGTGCCAGCAGCTTGGCACTAGGGATCAATCAAGAGACCCAGTACTTC